The sequence of this T cell receptor beta chain was determined in a study of T cells in Graves' hyperthyroidism and ophthalmopathy. Findings and caveats of the study: A model of 13 V-J features distinguished ophthalmopathy from stable hyperthyroidism.

The source material, RNA transcripts, was used to amplify TCR beta CDR3 regions. First-round RT-PCR with HTBI primers amplified the TCR CDR3 region. From the multiplex PCR reads, TCRdb called clonotypes with MiXCR, one entry per CDR3 protein. This table holds hundreds of thousands of distinct CDR3 sequences, 20% to 25% found once. With respect to this clonotype: The antigen remains unidentified.

The CDR3 is made up of 14 amino acids. Trimming took off 3 bases at V and 2 bases at J, with 10 bases between the two ends. The germline CDR1 and CDR2 sequences are LNHDA and SQIVND (reference sequence). At least 3 on the Clinical Activity Score was recorded for ophthalmopathy patients, who also had NOSPECS grade at least 4 and duration under 3 months. Diagnosis rested on symptoms, serum thyroxine and TRAb, thyroid ultrasound, and orbital computed tomography. Specimen: blood. The chain uses TRBV19 and TRBJ1-2; no definite D call. The receptor was derived from a man aged 30 to 39 with Graves' ophthalmopathy. The CDR3 protein is CASSIDGGNYGYTF. The CDR3 nucleotides read TGTGCCAGTAGTATCGACGGTGGGAACTATGGCTACACCTTC.